This T cell receptor (beta chain) emerged from a study of blood T cell repertoires in COVID-19. In the study overall: Nucleic acid was either cDNA or gDNA, and it came from T cells, B-cell-depleted T cells, or PBMCs.

Clones were read by immunoSEQ multiplex PCR, and TCRdb kept only the in-frame ones, dropping some. This sample has roughly 500,000 clones, with roughly nine tenths found just once. In regard to this clone: At one of its ends the junction is not consistent with the germline gene, which may arise from a read error.

CDR1 SGDLS and CDR2 YYNGEE come from the germline V gene. The CDR3 is 14 residues long. The V call is TRBV9, the J call TRBJ1-2; D might be TRBD1 (5 bases). The receptor comes from a man aged 18 to 29 with COVID-19, enrolled during active disease. Sequenced: peripheral blood. The CDR3 sequence: CASSVAEGPTTLHF. The CDR3 nucleotides are TGTGCCAGCAGCGTAGCGGAGGGGCCGACTACCCTCCACTTC.